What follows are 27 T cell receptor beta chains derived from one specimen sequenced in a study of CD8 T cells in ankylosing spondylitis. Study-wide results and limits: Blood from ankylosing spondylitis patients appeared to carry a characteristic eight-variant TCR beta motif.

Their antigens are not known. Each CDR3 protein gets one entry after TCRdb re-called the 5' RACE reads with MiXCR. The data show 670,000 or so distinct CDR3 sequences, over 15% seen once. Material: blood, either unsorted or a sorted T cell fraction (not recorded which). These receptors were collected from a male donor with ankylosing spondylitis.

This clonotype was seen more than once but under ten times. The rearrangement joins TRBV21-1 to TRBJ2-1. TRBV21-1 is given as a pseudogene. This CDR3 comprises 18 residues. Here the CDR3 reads CASSKGPSRLSSYNEQFF. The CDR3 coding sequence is TGTGCCAGCAGCAAAGGGCCTAGCCGCTTGAGCTCCTACAATGAGCAGTTCTTC.

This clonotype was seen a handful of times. The CDR3 loop is CASSPLTGVNTEAFF. CDR3 in DNA: TGTGCCAGCAGCCCCTTGACAGGGGTGAACACTGAAGCTTTCTTT. The chain employs TRBV9 and TRBJ1-1; 8 nucleotides line up with TRBD1. Germline assignment: CDR1 SGDLS and CDR2 YYNGEE. After removal of 4 bases from V and 0 bases from J, the junction contained 5 bases not matched to a gene. This CDR3 spans 15 amino acids.

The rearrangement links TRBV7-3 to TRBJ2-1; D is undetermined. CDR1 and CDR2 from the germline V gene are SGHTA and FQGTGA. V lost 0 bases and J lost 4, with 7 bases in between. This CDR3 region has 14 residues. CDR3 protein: CASSLTPSYNEQFF. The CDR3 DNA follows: TGTGCCAGCAGCTTAACACCGAGTTACAATGAGCAGTTCTTC.

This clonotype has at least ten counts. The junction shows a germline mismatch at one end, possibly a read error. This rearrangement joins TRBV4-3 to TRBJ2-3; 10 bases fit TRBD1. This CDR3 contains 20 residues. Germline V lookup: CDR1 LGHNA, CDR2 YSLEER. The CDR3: CASSQAPTGGAAGSTDTQYF. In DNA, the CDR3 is TGCGCCAGCAGTCAAGCTCCGACAGGGGGCGCAGCGGGAAGCACAGATACGCAGTATTTT.

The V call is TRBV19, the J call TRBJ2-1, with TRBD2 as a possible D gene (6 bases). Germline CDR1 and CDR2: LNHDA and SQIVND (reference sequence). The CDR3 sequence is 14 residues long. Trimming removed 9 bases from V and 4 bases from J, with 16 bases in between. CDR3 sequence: CASTARDSYNEQFF. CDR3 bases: TGTGCCAGCACAGCCCGGGACTCTTACAATGAGCAGTTCTTC.

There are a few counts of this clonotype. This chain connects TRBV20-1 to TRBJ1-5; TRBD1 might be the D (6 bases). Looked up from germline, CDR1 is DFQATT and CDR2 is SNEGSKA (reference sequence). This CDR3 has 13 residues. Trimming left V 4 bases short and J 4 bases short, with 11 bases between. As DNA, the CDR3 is TGCAGTGCTACGGACAGCCCTAATCAGCCCCAGCATTTT. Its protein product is CSATDSPNQPQHF.

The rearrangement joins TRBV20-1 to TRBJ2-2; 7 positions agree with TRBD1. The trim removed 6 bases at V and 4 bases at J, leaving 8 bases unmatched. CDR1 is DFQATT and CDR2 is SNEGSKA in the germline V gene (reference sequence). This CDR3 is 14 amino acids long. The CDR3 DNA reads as TGCAGTGCCCTCCAGGGGGAAGGCACCGGGGAGCTGTTTTTT. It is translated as CSALQGEGTGELFF.

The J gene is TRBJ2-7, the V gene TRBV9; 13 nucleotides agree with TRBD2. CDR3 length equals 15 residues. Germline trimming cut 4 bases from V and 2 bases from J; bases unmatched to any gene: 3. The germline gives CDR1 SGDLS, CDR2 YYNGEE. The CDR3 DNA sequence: TGTGCCAGCAGCACGGGACTAGCGGGAACCTACGAGCAGTACTTC. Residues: CASSTGLAGTYEQYF. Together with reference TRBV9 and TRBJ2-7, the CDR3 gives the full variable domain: DSGVTQTPKHLITATGQRVTLRCSPRSGDLSVYWYQQSLDQGLQFLIQYYNGEERAKGNILERFSAQQFPDLHSELNLSSLELGDSALYFCASSTGLAGTYEQYFGPGTRLTVT.

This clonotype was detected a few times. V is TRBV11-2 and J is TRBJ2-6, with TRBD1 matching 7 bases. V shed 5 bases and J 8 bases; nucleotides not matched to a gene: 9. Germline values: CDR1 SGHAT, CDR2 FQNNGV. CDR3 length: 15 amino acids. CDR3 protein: CASSDTGAGTNVLTF. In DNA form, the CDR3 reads TGTGCCAGCAGCGATACAGGGGCCGGGACCAACGTCCTGACTTTC.

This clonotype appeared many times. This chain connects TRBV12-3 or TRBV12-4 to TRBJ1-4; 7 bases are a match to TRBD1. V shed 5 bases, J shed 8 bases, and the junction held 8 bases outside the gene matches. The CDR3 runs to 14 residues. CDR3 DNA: TGTGCCAGCAGTCCCAGACAGGGTAGGGAAAAACTGTTTTTT. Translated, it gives CASSPRQGREKLFF.

CDR3 nucleotide sequence: TGTGCCAGCAGCCCCCAAGTCTCGACAGGGTACTCTGGAAACACCATATATTTT. Translation: CASSPQVSTGYSGNTIYF. The V call is TRBV7-6, the J call TRBJ1-3; 7 nucleotides align to TRBD1. V lost 5 bases and J lost 0; bases outside the gene matches: 13. The CDR3 is 18 residues long. Germline values: CDR1 SGHVS, CDR2 FNYEAQ.

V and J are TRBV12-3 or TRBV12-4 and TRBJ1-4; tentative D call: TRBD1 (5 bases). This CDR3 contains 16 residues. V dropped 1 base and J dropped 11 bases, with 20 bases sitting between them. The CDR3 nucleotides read TGTGCCAGCAGTTTAGGGCCTTCGGGGGAACTTTGGAAACTGTTTTTT. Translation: CASSLGPSGELWKLFF.

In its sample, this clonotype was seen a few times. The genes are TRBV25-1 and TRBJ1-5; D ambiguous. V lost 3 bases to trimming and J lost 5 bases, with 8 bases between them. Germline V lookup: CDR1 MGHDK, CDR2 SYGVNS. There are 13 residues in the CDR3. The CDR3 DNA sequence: TGTGCCAGCAGTGATCCCTCACATCAGCCCCAGCATTTT. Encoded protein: CASSDPSHQPQHF.

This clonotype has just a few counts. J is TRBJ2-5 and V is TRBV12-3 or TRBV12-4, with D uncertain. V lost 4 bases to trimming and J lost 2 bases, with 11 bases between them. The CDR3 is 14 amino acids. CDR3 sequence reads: CASSWTSKQETQYF. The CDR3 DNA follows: TGTGCCAGCAGTTGGACCAGCAAACAAGAGACCCAGTACTTC.

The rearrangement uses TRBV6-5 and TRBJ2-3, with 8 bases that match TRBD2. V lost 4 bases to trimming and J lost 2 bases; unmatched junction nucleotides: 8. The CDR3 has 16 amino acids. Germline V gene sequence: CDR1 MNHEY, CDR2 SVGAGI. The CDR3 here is CASSWSSGSPTDTQYF. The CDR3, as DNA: TGTGCCAGCAGTTGGTCTAGCGGGTCCCCCACAGATACGCAGTATTTT.

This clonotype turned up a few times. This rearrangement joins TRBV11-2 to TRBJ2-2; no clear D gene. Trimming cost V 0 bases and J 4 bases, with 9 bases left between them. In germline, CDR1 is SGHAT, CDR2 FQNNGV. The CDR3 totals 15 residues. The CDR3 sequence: CASSLEGSGTGELFF. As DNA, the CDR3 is TGTGCCAGCAGCTTAGAGGGTTCGGGCACCGGGGAGCTGTTTTTT. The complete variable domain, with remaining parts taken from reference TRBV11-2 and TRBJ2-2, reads EAGVAQSPRYKIIEKRQSVAFWCNPISGHATLYWYQQILGQGPKLLIQFQNNGVVDDSQLPKDRFSAERLKGVDSTLKIQPAKLEDSAVYLCASSLEGSGTGELFFGEGSRLTVL.

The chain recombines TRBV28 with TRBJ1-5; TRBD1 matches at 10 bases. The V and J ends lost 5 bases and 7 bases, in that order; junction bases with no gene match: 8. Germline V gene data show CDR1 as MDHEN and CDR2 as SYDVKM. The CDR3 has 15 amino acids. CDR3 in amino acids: CASSPWTGGSQPQHF. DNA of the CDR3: TGTGCCAGCAGTCCCTGGACAGGGGGAAGCCAGCCCCAGCATTTT.

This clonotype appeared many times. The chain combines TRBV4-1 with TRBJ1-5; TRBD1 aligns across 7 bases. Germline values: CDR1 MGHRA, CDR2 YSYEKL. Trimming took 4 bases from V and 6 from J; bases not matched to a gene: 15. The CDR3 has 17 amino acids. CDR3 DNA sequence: TGCGCCAGCAGCCCTCAGGGGGGGGCGCGGGGTCCTCAGCCCCAGCATTTT. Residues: CASSPQGGARGPQPQHF.

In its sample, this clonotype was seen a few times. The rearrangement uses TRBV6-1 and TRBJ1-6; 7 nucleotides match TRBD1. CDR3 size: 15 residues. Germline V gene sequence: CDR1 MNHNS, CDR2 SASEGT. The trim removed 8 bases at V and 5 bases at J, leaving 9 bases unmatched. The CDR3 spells CASPDREGDNSPLHF. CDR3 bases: TGTGCCAGCCCCGACAGGGAAGGGGATAATTCACCCCTCCACTTT.

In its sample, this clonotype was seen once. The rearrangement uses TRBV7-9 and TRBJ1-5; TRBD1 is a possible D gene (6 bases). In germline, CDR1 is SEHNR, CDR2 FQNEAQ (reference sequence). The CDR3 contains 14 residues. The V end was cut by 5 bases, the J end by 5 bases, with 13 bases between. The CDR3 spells CASSLQGWDQPQHF. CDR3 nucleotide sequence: TGTGCCAGCAGCCTTCAGGGGTGGGATCAGCCCCAGCATTTT.

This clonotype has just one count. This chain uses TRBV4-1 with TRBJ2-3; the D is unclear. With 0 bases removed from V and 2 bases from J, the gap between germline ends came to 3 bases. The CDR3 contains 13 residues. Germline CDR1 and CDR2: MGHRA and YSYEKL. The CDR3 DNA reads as TGCGCCAGCAGCCAAGACCTCACAGATACGCAGTATTTT. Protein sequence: CASSQDLTDTQYF.

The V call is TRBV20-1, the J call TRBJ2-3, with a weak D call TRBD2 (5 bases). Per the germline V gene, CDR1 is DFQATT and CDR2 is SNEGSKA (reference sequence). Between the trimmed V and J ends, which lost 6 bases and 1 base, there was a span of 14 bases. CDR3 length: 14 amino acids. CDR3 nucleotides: TGCAGTGCCGCAGGTGGGAGCGGCACAGATACGCAGTATTTT. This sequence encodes CSAAGGSGTDTQYF.

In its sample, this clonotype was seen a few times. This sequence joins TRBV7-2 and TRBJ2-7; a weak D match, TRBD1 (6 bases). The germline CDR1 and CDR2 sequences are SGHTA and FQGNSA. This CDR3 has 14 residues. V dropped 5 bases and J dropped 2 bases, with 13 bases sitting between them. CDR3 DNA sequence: TGTGCCAGCAGCCAATCGACAGGAACCTACGAGCAGTACTTC. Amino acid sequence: CASSQSTGTYEQYF. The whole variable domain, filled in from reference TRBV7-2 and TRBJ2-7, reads GAGVSQSPSNKVTEKGKDVELRCDPISGHTALYWYRQSLGQGLEFLIYFQGNSAPDKSGLPSDRFSAERTGGSVSTLTIQRTQQEDSAVYLCASSQSTGTYEQYFGPGTRLTVT.

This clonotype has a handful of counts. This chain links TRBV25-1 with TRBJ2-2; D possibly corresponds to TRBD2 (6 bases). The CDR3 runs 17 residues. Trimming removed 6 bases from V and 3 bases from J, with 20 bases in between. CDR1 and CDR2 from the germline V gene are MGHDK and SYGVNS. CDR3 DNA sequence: TGTGCCAGCAGCCCCTCCGGGGGAGTAGGGTACACCGGGGAGCTGTTTTTT. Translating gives CASSPSGGVGYTGELFF.

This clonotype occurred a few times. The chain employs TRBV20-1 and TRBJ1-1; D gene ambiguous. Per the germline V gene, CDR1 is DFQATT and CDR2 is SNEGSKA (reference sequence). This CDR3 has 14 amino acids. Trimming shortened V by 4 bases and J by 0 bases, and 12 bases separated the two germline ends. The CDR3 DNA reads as TGCAGTGCTATTGTACAACCCCTGAACACTGAAGCTTTCTTT. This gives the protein CSAIVQPLNTEAFF.

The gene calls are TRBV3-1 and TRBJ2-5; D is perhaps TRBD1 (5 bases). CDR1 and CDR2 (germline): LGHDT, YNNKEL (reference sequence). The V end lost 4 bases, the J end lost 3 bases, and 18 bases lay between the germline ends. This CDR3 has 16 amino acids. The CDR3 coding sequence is TGTGCCAGCAGCCCTAATTATGGGGCCCGCGAAGAGACCCAGTACTTC. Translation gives CASSPNYGAREETQYF.

The CDR3 DNA reads TGTGCCAGCAGCCCCCGTAACCGGCGGGACTATGGCTACACCTTC. Translation: CASSPRNRRDYGYTF. J is TRBJ1-2 and V is TRBV3-1; unclear D gene. The CDR3 loop spans 15 amino acids. The ends were cut back, 4 bases at V and 3 bases at J, with 15 bases in the middle. The germline V gene encodes CDR1 LGHDT and CDR2 YNNKEL (reference sequence).